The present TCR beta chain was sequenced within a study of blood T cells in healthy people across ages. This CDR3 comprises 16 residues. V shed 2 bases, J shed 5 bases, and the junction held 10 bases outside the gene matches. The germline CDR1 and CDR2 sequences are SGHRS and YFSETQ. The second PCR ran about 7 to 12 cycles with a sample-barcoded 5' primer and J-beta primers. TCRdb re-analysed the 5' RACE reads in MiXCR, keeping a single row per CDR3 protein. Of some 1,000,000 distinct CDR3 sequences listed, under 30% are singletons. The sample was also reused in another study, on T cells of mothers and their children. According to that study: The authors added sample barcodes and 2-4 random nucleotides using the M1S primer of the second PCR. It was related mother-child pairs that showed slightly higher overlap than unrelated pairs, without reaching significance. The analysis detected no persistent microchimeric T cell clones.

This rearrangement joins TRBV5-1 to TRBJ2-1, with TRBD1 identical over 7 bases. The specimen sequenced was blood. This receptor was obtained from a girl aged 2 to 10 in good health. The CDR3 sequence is CASSFVQGSLHNEQFF. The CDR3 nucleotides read TGCGCCAGCAGCTTCGTACAGGGGTCGCTCCACAATGAGCAGTTCTTC. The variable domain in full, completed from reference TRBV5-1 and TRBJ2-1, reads KAGVTQTPRYLIKTRGQQVTLSCSPISGHRSVSWYQQTPGQGLQFLFEYFSETQRNKGNFPGRFSGRQFSNSRSEMNVSTLELGDSALYLCASSFVQGSLHNEQFFGPGTRLTVL.